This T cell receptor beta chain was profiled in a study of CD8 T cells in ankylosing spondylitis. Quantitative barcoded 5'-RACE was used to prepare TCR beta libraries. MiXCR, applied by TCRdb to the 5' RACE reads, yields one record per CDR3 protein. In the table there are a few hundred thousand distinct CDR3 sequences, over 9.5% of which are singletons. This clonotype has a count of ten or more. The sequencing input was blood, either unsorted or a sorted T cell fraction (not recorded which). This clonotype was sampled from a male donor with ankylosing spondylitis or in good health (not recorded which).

CDR3: CSARGTQWSTEAFF. CDR3 DNA sequence: TGCAGTGCTAGAGGGACCCAGTGGAGCACTGAAGCTTTCTTT. The rearrangement uses TRBV20-1 and TRBJ1-1; D call uncertain. The V end lost 1 base, the J end lost 4 bases, and 13 bases lay between the germline ends. The CDR3 contains 14 residues. CDR1 is DFQATT and CDR2 is SNEGSKA in the germline V gene (reference sequence).